One sample yielded the 27 T cell receptor beta chains listed below, sequenced in a study of T cells after posttransplantation cyclophosphamide. Profiled with immunoSEQ multiplex PCR; TCRdb holds only in-frame clones, not every one. Here the sample spans around 31,000 clones, 91% being singletons. Cells defined as naive were viable CD3+CD4+ or CD3+CD8+ and CCR7+CD45RA+CD45RO-CD95-CD27+CD28+. The sequenced sample was naive CD4+ T cells sorted from blood. All receptors derive from a man aged 25 to 40 in good health and a related stem cell transplant donor.

This rearrangement joins TRBV5-4 to TRBJ2-5; 9 positions match TRBD2. From germline, CDR1 is SGHNT and CDR2 YYREEE (reference sequence). This CDR3 is 16 amino acids long. After removal of 4 bases from V and 5 bases from J, the junction contained 12 bases not matched to a gene. CDR3 amino acids: CASSPPGSGGRETQYF. CDR3 nucleotides: TGTGCCAGCAGCCCCCCCGGCAGCGGGGGGAGGGAGACCCAGTACTTC.

This clone has only a few counts. The chain carries TRBV10-1 and TRBJ1-1; D is perhaps TRBD1 (5 bases). V lost 4 bases to trimming and J lost 1 base, with 7 bases between them. Germline assignment: CDR1 WNHNN and CDR2 SYGVQD (reference sequence). This CDR3 has 13 amino acids. The CDR3 coding sequence is TGCGCCAGCAGTGCAGGGTGGAACACTGAAGCTTTCTTT. As protein: CASSAGWNTEAFF.

The J gene is TRBJ2-5, the V gene TRBV19, with D perhaps TRBD1 (6 bases). V gave up 4 bases and J gave up 9 bases, with 30 bases separating them. Germline values: CDR1 LNHDA, CDR2 SQIVND (reference sequence). The CDR3 length is 18 residues. The CDR3 reads CASSTGKGSGRLKGAQYF. The DNA for the CDR3 is TGTGCCAGTAGTACCGGGAAGGGAAGCGGACGACTCAAGGGGGCCCAGTACTTC.

This sequence joins TRBV2 and TRBJ1-2; D not resolved. CDR3 size: 12 residues. CDR1 SNHLY and CDR2 FYNNEI come from the germline V gene. The V end was cut by 7 bases, the J end by 3 bases, with 9 bases between. Here the CDR3 reads CASTGEYYGYTF. The CDR3 DNA is TGTGCCAGCACTGGGGAGTACTATGGCTACACCTTC.

The J gene is TRBJ1-5, the V gene TRBV7-6; the D is unclear. Germline V gene data show CDR1 as SGHVS and CDR2 as FNYEAQ. This CDR3 is built from 14 residues. The ends were cut back, 5 bases at V and 2 bases at J, with 10 bases in the middle. The CDR3 loop reads CASSREHGNQPQHF. CDR3 DNA sequence: TGTGCCAGCAGCCGGGAGCACGGCAATCAGCCCCAGCATTTT.

The genes are TRBV2 and TRBJ1-1; the match to TRBD1 covers 9 bases. CDR1 SNHLY and CDR2 FYNNEI come from the germline V gene. The CDR3 loop spans 15 amino acids. Germline trimming cut 7 bases from V and 0 bases from J; bases unmatched to any gene: 6. The CDR3 nucleotides are TGTGCCAGCAAGCGGGACAGGGTGTTGAACACTGAAGCTTTCTTT. Translated, it gives CASKRDRVLNTEAFF.

The chain couples TRBV7-8 to TRBJ2-7, with TRBD1 identical over 9 bases. With V trimmed by 4 bases and J by 6 bases, 7 bases remained unmatched. There are 14 residues in the CDR3. The germline V gene encodes CDR1 SGHVS and CDR2 FQNEAQ. In DNA, the CDR3 is TGTGCCAGCAGCTCGGGACAGGGCGACTCCGAGCAGTACTTC. It is translated as CASSSGQGDSEQYF.

This sequence joins TRBV19 and TRBJ1-5; no firm D call. Trimming removed 0 bases from V and 3 bases from J, with 6 bases in between. The germline CDR1 and CDR2 sequences are LNHDA and SQIVND (reference sequence). The CDR3 consists of 14 residues. The CDR3 DNA sequence: TGTGCCAGTAGTATAGACAGTACCAATCAGCCCCAGCATTTT. Its protein is CASSIDSTNQPQHF. The full variable domain, its missing parts supplied by reference TRBV19 and TRBJ1-5, is DGGITQSPKYLFRKEGQNVTLSCEQNLNHDAMYWYRQDPGQGLRLIYYSQIVNDFQKGDIAEGYSVSREKKESFPLTVTSAQKNPTAFYLCASSIDSTNQPQHFGDGTRLSIL.

The chain is built from TRBV4-1 and TRBJ2-2; perhaps TRBD2 as D (7 bases). Trimming removed 5 bases from V and 7 bases from J, with 11 bases in between. Germline V gives CDR1 MGHRA, CDR2 YSYEKL. The CDR3 length is 13 residues. The CDR3 region has the DNA TGCGCCAGCAGCAGAGGGGGGGTCGGGGAGCTGTTTTTT. Amino acid sequence: CASSRGGVGELFF.

V usage is TRBV5-4 and J usage is TRBJ1-1; a weak D match, TRBD1 (6 bases). Germline CDR1 and CDR2: SGHNT and YYREEE (reference sequence). The CDR3 is 15 amino acids. V dropped 4 bases and J dropped 0 bases, with 13 bases sitting between them. CDR3: CASSLQRGMNTEAFF. As DNA, the CDR3 is TGTGCCAGCAGCCTCCAGAGGGGGATGAACACTGAAGCTTTCTTT.

This clone has a single count. The chain couples TRBV25-1 to TRBJ2-7; D unclear. Germline CDR1 is MGHDK and CDR2 is SYGVNS. Trimming stripped 8 bases from V and 2 bases from J, with 7 bases between. This CDR3 is 11 amino acids long. CDR3: CASLSTYEQYF. The CDR3 bases are TGTGCCAGCTTAAGCACCTACGAGCAGTACTTC.

The chain uses TRBV5-1 and TRBJ2-3; weak D call: TRBD1 (5 bases). Germline V gives CDR1 SGHRS, CDR2 YFSETQ. The V and J ends lost 0 bases and 0 bases respectively, with 8 bases between them. This CDR3 region has 15 residues. The CDR3 bases are TGCGCCAGCAGCTTGGAAGGGGCGAGCACAGATACGCAGTATTTT. This gives the protein CASSLEGASTDTQYF.

The V call is TRBV28, the J call TRBJ1-2; no clear D gene. CDR1 and CDR2 from the germline V gene are MDHEN and SYDVKM. Deletions cut 4 bases from V and 2 bases from J, with 2 bases between. This CDR3 has 11 amino acids. Written as DNA, the CDR3 is TGTGCCAGCAGTTCAAACTATGGCTACACCTTC. Translating gives CASSSNYGYTF.

The V and J genes are TRBV6-5 and TRBJ2-7; 8 bases agree with TRBD1. Trimming at V came to 5 bases and at J to 4 bases, leaving 7 bases not matched to a gene. The CDR3 covers 14 residues. Germline V CDR1 and CDR2: MNHEY, SVGAGI. Here the CDR3 reads CASSKGQGRYEQYF. The CDR3 bases are TGTGCCAGCAGTAAAGGACAGGGTCGGTACGAGCAGTACTTC.

This clone was counted once. The V and J genes are TRBV11-1 and TRBJ2-7, with a tentative D call TRBD1 (6 bases). CDR1 and CDR2 (germline): SGHAT, FQDESV (reference sequence). The CDR3 runs to 14 residues. V was clipped by 5 bases and J by 4 bases, with 15 bases between them. DNA of the CDR3: TGTGCCAGCAGCGGCACCGGGACACCTTACGAGCAGTACTTC. Translating gives CASSGTGTPYEQYF.

The chain employs TRBV28 and TRBJ2-7; 7 bases line up with TRBD1. The CDR3 totals 15 residues. After removal of 4 bases from V and 1 base from J, the junction contained 7 bases not matched to a gene. Germline V gives CDR1 MDHEN, CDR2 SYDVKM. Here the CDR3 DNA reads TGTGCCAGCAGTTGGGACAGCCTAAATTCCTACGAGCAGTACTTC. It encodes CASSWDSLNSYEQYF.

The chain couples TRBV18 to TRBJ1-1, with 10 bases matching TRBD1. V trimming: 3 bases; J trimming: 4 bases; junction bases outside the gene matches: 5. The CDR3 is 15 residues long. Germline lookup yields CDR1 KGHSH and CDR2 LQKENI. CDR3 in DNA: TGTGCCAGCTCACCCCCCGGACAGGGGGGCACTGAAGCTTTCTTT. Translated: CASSPPGQGGTEAFF.

V is TRBV6-1 and J is TRBJ2-7, with TRBD1 matching over 9 bases. Germline lookup yields CDR1 MNHNS and CDR2 SASEGT. This CDR3 has 15 residues. Unmatched junction bases numbered 8, after V lost 6 bases and J lost 2 bases. The CDR3 reads CASRARQGEAYEQYF. For the CDR3, the DNA is TGTGCCAGCAGGGCGAGACAGGGGGAGGCCTACGAGCAGTACTTC.

This chain links TRBV9 with TRBJ2-1; 8 nucleotides align to TRBD2. This CDR3 has 16 residues. CDR1 and CDR2 from the germline V gene are SGDLS and YYNGEE. V shed 2 bases and J 4 bases; nucleotides not matched to a gene: 8. This chain's CDR3 is CASSVSNSGAYNEQFF. In nucleotides, the CDR3 is TGTGCCAGCAGCGTTTCGAATAGCGGGGCGTACAATGAGCAGTTCTTC.

The chain uses TRBV18 and TRBJ1-5, with TRBD1 matching over 9 bases. This CDR3 contains 14 residues. The J segment lost 11 bases and the V segment lost 3 bases, leaving 8 bases of the junction unmatched. The germline V gene has CDR1 KGHSH and CDR2 LQKENI. DNA for the CDR3: TGTGCCAGCTCACCGGACAGGGGAGAGGTGGCCCAGCATTTT. Translated: CASSPDRGEVAQHF.

This clone has only one observation. This chain connects TRBV28 to TRBJ1-6; TRBD1 agrees at 7 bases. Trimming cost V 6 bases and J 9 bases; bases outside gene matches: 11. Looked up from germline, CDR1 is MDHEN and CDR2 is SYDVKM. The CDR3 spans 15 residues. The CDR3: CASSPPGGIISPLHF. In DNA form, the CDR3 reads TGTGCCAGCAGCCCCCCAGGGGGTATTATTTCACCCCTCCACTTT.

This rearrangement joins TRBV5-8 to TRBJ2-1; D might be TRBD1 (5 bases). Germline assignment: CDR1 SGHTS and CDR2 YDEGEE. This CDR3 region has 14 residues. Trimming stripped 1 base from V and 4 bases from J, with 9 bases between. CDR3 nucleotides: TGTGCCAGCAGCTTGACGGACACATACAATGAGCAGTTCTTC. It specifies CASSLTDTYNEQFF.

The genes are TRBV6-1 and TRBJ1-1; D is ambiguous. Per germline, CDR1 MNHNS and CDR2 SASEGT. V lost 6 bases and J lost 4, with 9 bases in between. This CDR3 comprises 12 residues. DNA of the CDR3: TGTGCCAGCAGCTCTTGGGCCACTGAAGCTTTCTTT. Translation: CASSSWATEAFF.

Concerning this clone: The germline gene is not matched at one end of the junction; a read error may be the cause. The CDR3 coding sequence is TGTGCCAGCAGTCACTCAACAGGGTTGGCGAACACTGAAGCTTTCTTT. This encodes CASSHSTGLANTEAFF. The V call is TRBV6-6, the J call TRBJ1-1; maybe TRBD1 (6 bases). Germline values: CDR1 MNHNY, CDR2 SVGAGI (reference sequence). The CDR3 spans 16 residues.

V and J are TRBV5-1 and TRBJ2-1, with 11 nucleotides matching TRBD2. Germline loops: CDR1 SGHRS, CDR2 YFSETQ. The CDR3 contains 16 residues. V was clipped by 0 bases and J by 8 bases; unmatched bases: 7. In DNA form, the CDR3 reads TGCGCCAGCAGCTTGGGGATAGCGGGGGGGGTAGATGAGCAGTTCTTC. The encoded protein is CASSLGIAGGVDEQFF. Combining the CDR3 with reference TRBV5-1 and TRBJ2-1 gives the whole variable domain KAGVTQTPRYLIKTRGQQVTLSCSPISGHRSVSWYQQTPGQGLQFLFEYFSETQRNKGNFPGRFSGRQFSNSRSEMNVSTLELGDSALYLCASSLGIAGGVDEQFFGPGTRLTVL.

The genes are TRBV9 and TRBJ1-4, with TRBD1 identical over 10 bases. The CDR3 sequence is 14 residues long. V lost 4 bases and J lost 7; bases outside the gene matches: 4. CDR1 and CDR2 from the germline V gene are SGDLS and YYNGEE. The CDR3 spells CASSPRTGGEKLFF. Here the CDR3 DNA reads TGTGCCAGCAGCCCGCGGACAGGGGGTGAAAAACTGTTTTTT.

The chain uses TRBV2 and TRBJ2-7; weak D call: TRBD1 (5 bases). Germline assignment: CDR1 SNHLY and CDR2 FYNNEI. This CDR3 contains 15 residues. Trimming took off 1 base at V and 3 bases at J, with 13 bases between the two ends. CDR3 nucleotide sequence: TGTGCCAGCAGTGAAGAGATGGGCGGACACTACGAGCAGTACTTC. Translating it yields CASSEEMGGHYEQYF.